The T cell receptor beta chain described here comes from a study of T cell repertoires in cytomegalovirus infection. TCRdb reprocessed the reads via MiXCR and lists one record per CDR3 protein. The sample carries about 500,000 distinct CDR3 sequences, 30% to 40% recorded once. The V gene's germline CDR1 is SGHTA and CDR2 FQGNSA. The V end lost 1 base, the J end lost 7 bases, and 23 bases lay between the germline ends. The CDR3 loop spans 17 amino acids. Regarding this clonotype: Its antigen is as yet unknown.

The chain joins TRBV7-2 to TRBJ2-7, with D tentatively TRBD1 (6 bases). The source of this sequence is a human donor in good health (CMV status not recorded). Some clones in this sample may be carry-over from other donors' samples. The starting material was cultured PBMCs, obtained from culture after CMV antigen stimulation. The CDR3 loop reads CASSLGGGGLPFGEQYF. In nucleotides, the CDR3 is TGTGCCAGCAGCTTAGGAGGGGGTGGGCTACCCTTTGGGGAGCAGTACTTC. Filled out from reference TRBV7-2 and TRBJ2-7, the complete variable domain reads GAGVSQSPSNKVTEKGKDVELRCDPISGHTALYWYRQSLGQGLEFLIYFQGNSAPDKSGLPSDRFSAERTGGSVSTLTIQRTQQEDSAVYLCASSLGGGGLPFGEQYFGPGTRLTVT.